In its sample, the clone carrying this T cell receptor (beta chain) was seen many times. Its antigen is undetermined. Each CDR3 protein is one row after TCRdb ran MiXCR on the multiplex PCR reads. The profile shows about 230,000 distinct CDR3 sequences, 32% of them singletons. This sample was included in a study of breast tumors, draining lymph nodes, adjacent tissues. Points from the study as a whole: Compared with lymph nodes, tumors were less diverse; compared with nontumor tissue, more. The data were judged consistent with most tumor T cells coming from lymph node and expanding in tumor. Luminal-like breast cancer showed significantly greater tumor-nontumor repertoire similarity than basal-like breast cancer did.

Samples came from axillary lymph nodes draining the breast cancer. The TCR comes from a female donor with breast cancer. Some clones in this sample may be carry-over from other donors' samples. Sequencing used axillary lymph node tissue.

The CDR3 is CASSIMGRTRQETQYF. CDR3 coding DNA: TGTGCCAGTAGTATTATGGGGCGGACCCGCCAAGAGACCCAGTACTTC. The chain carries TRBV19 and TRBJ2-5; weak D call: TRBD1 (5 bases). From germline, CDR1 is LNHDA and CDR2 SQIVND (reference sequence). The CDR3 is made up of 16 amino acids. With 3 bases removed from V and 1 base from J, the gap between germline ends came to 15 bases.